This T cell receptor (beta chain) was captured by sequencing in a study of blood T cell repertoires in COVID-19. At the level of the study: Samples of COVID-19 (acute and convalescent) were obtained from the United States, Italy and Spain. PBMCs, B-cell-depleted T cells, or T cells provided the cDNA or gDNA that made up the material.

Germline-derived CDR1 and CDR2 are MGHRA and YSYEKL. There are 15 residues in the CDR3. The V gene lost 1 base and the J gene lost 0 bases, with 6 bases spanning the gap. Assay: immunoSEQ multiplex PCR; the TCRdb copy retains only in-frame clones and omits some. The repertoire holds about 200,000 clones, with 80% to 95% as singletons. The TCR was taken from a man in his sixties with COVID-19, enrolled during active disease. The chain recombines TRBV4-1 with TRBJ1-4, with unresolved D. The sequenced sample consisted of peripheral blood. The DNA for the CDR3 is TGCGCCAGCAGCCAAGGGCCATCAACTAATGAAAAACTGTTTTTT. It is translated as CASSQGPSTNEKLFF.